This is a list of T cell receptor beta chains from one sample in a study of radiotherapy plus CTLA-4 blockade in lung cancer. Clones were read by immunoSEQ multiplex PCR, and TCRdb kept only the in-frame ones, dropping some. The data show 51,000 or so clones, over 75% seen once. The sample was peripheral blood, taken from a patient treated with radiotherapy plus ipilimumab. Receptor source: a human donor with non-small cell lung cancer whose response to radiotherapy plus ipilimumab could not be evaluated. CDR3s include the opening cysteine and the closing phenylalanine or tryptophan.

j_call v_call cdr3_aa
TRBJ2-1 TRBV7-8 CASIPVRIRSREGYNEQFF
TRBJ2-6 TRBV19 CASSAGTVNTGANVLTF
TRBJ1-2 TRBV5-5 CASSLQDRIYGYTF
TRBJ1-4 TRBV18 CASSPPSRGGEKLFF
TRBJ1-4 TRBV6-5 CASRRRDSPNEKLFF
TRBJ2-3 TRBV11-2 CASSTPRTGWTDTQYF
TRBJ1-1 TRBV6-6 CASSYRRGATEAFF
TRBJ1-2 TRBV28 CASSLRGNSVYYGYTF
TRBJ2-1 TRBV7-8 CASSFGLAGLSRNEQFF
TRBJ2-3 TRBV7-7 CASSLGQAADTQYF
TRBJ2-5 TRBV18 CASSPGLQEETQYF
TRBJ1-2 TRBV5-4 CASSPRLPAGNGYTF
TRBJ2-5 TRBV5-1 CASSLVGLGVHQETQYF
TRBJ2-7 TRBV25-1 CASTSGPSYEQYF
TRBJ2-2 TRBV7-9 CASSSGTGVNTGELFF
TRBJ1-6 TRBV9 CASSVGDTPNSPLHF
TRBJ1-1 TRBV7-9 CASSLAVGGGGTEAFF
TRBJ1-5 TRBV19 CASRGGRTGGAGQPQHF
TRBJ2-7 TRBV9 CASSPRLAGLGEQYF
TRBJ2-5 TRBV7-2 CASRPTGVGYQETQYF
TRBJ2-7 TRBV9 CASSVGDYLYEQYF
TRBJ1-6 TRBV11-2 CASSLDESTYNSPLHF
TRBJ2-5 TRBV27 CASSRGYDAYPQETQYF
TRBJ2-3 TRBV5-6 CASSWGGGDTQYF
TRBJ2-1 TRBV6-1 CASSPEVGHRQFF
TRBJ1-5 TRBV6-6 CASSYRTGGHQPQHF
TRBJ2-7 TRBV6-5 CASSYFPTGSSYEQYF
TRBJ2-3 TRBV29-1 CSVKGAARSKDTQYF
TRBJ2-7 TRBV5-8 CASSSPPPHSFTNYEQYF